Described below is a single T cell receptor beta chain sequence and its context. Its specificity is unknown. This sample was taken from a study of identical twins. CDR1 and CDR2 from the germline V gene are MNHNS and SASEGT. Losses at the gene ends were 5 bases for V and 5 bases for J; bases not matched to a gene: 6. The CDR3 is 14 amino acids. Findings and limits, study-wide: Instead of following the same donors, the conclusions were based on cross-sectional statistical analysis. In cord blood, abundant beta clonotypes had fewer insertions; memory showed no trend.

TCRdb independently ran MiXCR on the 5' RACE reads; one entry per CDR3 protein. The sample comprises approximately 260,000 distinct CDR3 sequences, approximately 8.3% of which are singletons, and 3% rests with the top ten. This same sample was also taken into another study, of yellow fever vaccine responses in identical twins. Turning to that study: Twins' vaccine T cell responses reportedly seemed partly convergent and partly personalized.

The chain couples TRBV6-1 to TRBJ2-3; the match to TRBD2 covers 8 bases. This receptor was identified in a woman aged 18-35 years in good health. Sequencing was carried out using CD8+ T cells sorted from blood. The chain's CDR3 is CASSPSGGGDTQYF. CDR3 nucleotide sequence: TGTGCCAGCAGTCCGAGCGGGGGCGGAGATACGCAGTATTTT.